The sequence of this TCR beta chain was determined in a study of T cell changes during pregnancy in multiple sclerosis. The CDR3 sequence is 13 residues long. Germline CDR1 and CDR2: SGHKS and YYEKEE (reference sequence). V shed 4 bases and J shed 8 bases, with 15 bases lying between them. Using immunoSEQ multiplex PCR, the repertoire was profiled, and TCRdb retains in-frame clones only, with some absent. The sample yields fewer than 45,000 clones, about 90% seen once. The rearrangement links TRBV5-5 to TRBJ1-2; TRBD1 might be the D (6 bases). This sequence was found in a female donor in good health, enrolled as a control in a pregnancy study. The sequencing used CD4+ T cells from peripheral blood mononuclear cells, collected in the third trimester of pregnancy. The CDR3 spells CASSGVQGYGYTF. In DNA form, the CDR3 reads TGTGCCAGCAGCGGTGTTCAGGGGTACGGCTACACCTTC.